What follows are 32 T cell receptor beta chains derived from one specimen sequenced in a study of T cell responses to AZD1222 COVID-19 vaccine. TCRdb keeps only in-frame clones here, not all; method: immunoSEQ multiplex PCR. The table includes roughly 100,000 clones, approximately 89% detected once. The sample here was peripheral blood, taken on day 0 of AZD1222 vaccination. The receptors were sampled from an adult in good health.

The chain uses TRBV11-2 and TRBJ2-7, with a weak D call TRBD1 (5 bases). The CDR3 loop spans 15 amino acids. Germline lookup yields CDR1 SGHAT and CDR2 FQNNGV. V shed 3 bases and J shed 2 bases, with 14 bases lying between them. CDR3 amino acids: CASSLAQTVTYEQYF. The CDR3 bases are TGTGCCAGCAGCTTGGCCCAGACAGTGACCTACGAGCAGTACTTC.

The chain couples TRBV6-1 to TRBJ1-5, with D uncertain. The CDR3 has 14 residues. Deletions cut 2 bases from V and 4 bases from J, with 9 bases between. Looked up from germline, CDR1 is MNHNS and CDR2 is SASEGT. In nucleotides, the CDR3 is TGTGCCAGCAGTGAAATATTAGGTAATCAGCCCCAGCATTTT. Amino acids: CASSEILGNQPQHF.

The rearrangement links TRBV5-5 to TRBJ2-2, with D perhaps being TRBD1 or TRBD2 (5 bases each). CDR1 and CDR2 from the germline V gene are SGHKS and YYEKEE (reference sequence). The V gene lost 1 base and the J gene lost 1 base, with 11 bases spanning the gap. The CDR3 loop spans 16 amino acids. In nucleotides, the CDR3 is TGTGCCAGCAGCTTGTTTGGGGGTCGGAACACCGGGGAGCTGTTTTTT. It translates to CASSLFGGRNTGELFF.

This clone was seen more than once but under ten times. J is TRBJ2-4 and V is TRBV12-3 or TRBV12-4, with 8 bases aligning to TRBD1. The trim removed 6 bases at V and 6 bases at J, leaving 4 bases unmatched. This CDR3 spans 13 amino acids. CDR3 residues: CASRVQGANIQYF. The CDR3 DNA reads TGTGCCAGCAGGGTGCAGGGGGCAAACATTCAGTACTTC.

The chain links TRBV30 to TRBJ2-7; the D gene is possibly TRBD1 (5 bases). The V end lost 1 base, the J end lost 6 bases, and 13 bases lay between the germline ends. The CDR3 length is 13 residues. The germline V gene encodes CDR1 GTSNPN and CDR2 SVGIG (reference sequence). The CDR3 region is CAWSGQTLPEQYF. For the CDR3, the DNA is TGTGCCTGGAGTGGACAGACGCTACCCGAGCAGTACTTC.

This chain joins TRBV28 and TRBJ2-3; D is ambiguous. Germline V lookup: CDR1 MDHEN, CDR2 SYDVKM. This CDR3 contains 19 residues. The V end was cut by 4 bases, the J end by 4 bases, with 27 bases between. In DNA form, the CDR3 reads TGTGCCAGCAGTTCGCACGCTTCAGAGTCTGCATGGCCCCCAGATACGCAGTATTTT. It encodes CASSSHASESAWPPDTQYF.

V and J are TRBV6-1 and TRBJ1-2; tentative D call: TRBD1 (5 bases). This CDR3 region has 13 residues. V lost 1 base to trimming and J lost 5 bases, with 8 bases between them. Germline CDR1 is MNHNS and CDR2 is SASEGT. The CDR3 loop reads CASSEGPGYGYTF. The CDR3 DNA reads as TGTGCCAGCAGTGAAGGTCCAGGGTATGGCTACACCTTC.

The rearrangement joins TRBV28 to TRBJ1-3; a weak D match, TRBD1 (6 bases). This CDR3 has 16 residues. V was clipped by 4 bases and J by 1 base, with 14 bases between them. In germline, CDR1 is MDHEN, CDR2 SYDVKM. DNA for the CDR3: TGTGCCAGCAGTTCTGGGGACAATTCTTCTGGAAACACCATATATTTT. Its protein is CASSSGDNSSGNTIYF.

The chain employs TRBV24-1 and TRBJ2-1; D not resolved. This CDR3 region has 12 residues. The V end was cut by 0 bases, the J end by 7 bases, with 3 bases between. CDR1 is KGHDR and CDR2 is SFDVKD in the germline V gene. This CDR3 reads CATSDLKNEQFF. The CDR3 region has the DNA TGTGCCACCAGTGATTTGAAAAATGAGCAGTTCTTC.

The chain combines TRBV11-2 with TRBJ1-3; no clear D. Germline CDR1 reads SGHAT; CDR2 reads FQNNGV. V was trimmed by 5 bases and J by 0 bases, leaving 11 bases between them. CDR3 length equals 15 residues. The CDR3 sequence: CASSAAGSSGNTIYF. The CDR3, as DNA: TGTGCCAGCAGCGCCGCAGGCAGCTCTGGAAACACCATATATTTT.

The chain has TRBV19 and TRBJ2-7; a weak D match, TRBD1 (5 bases). Germline V CDR1 and CDR2: LNHDA, SQIVND (reference sequence). V was trimmed by 1 base and J by 3 bases, leaving 7 bases between them. The CDR3 is 13 amino acids. Here the CDR3 reads CASSIGQIYEQYF. CDR3 nucleotides: TGTGCCAGTAGTATAGGACAGATCTACGAGCAGTACTTC.

V is TRBV7-9 and J is TRBJ1-1; perhaps TRBD1 as D (6 bases). Germline lookup yields CDR1 SEHNR and CDR2 FQNEAQ (reference sequence). The CDR3 loop spans 11 amino acids. V dropped 4 bases and J dropped 8 bases, with 8 bases sitting between them. CDR3 nucleotides: TGTGCCAGCAGCTCCGGGACAGAAGCTTTCTTT. This translates into CASSSGTEAFF.

This clone has ten or more counts. This chain connects TRBV19 to TRBJ1-2, with D possibly TRBD1 on 5 matching bases. The CDR3 is 17 amino acids. V lost 3 bases and J lost 7, with 24 bases in between. Germline V gives CDR1 LNHDA, CDR2 SQIVND (reference sequence). Here the CDR3 reads CASSIMGDSREGRGYTF. CDR3 in DNA: TGTGCCAGTAGTATTATGGGGGATTCACGAGAGGGTCGTGGCTACACCTTC.

The chain combines TRBV10-2 with TRBJ1-5, with D uncertain. Germline V gene data show CDR1 as WSHSY and CDR2 as SAAADI. Trimming cost V 6 bases and J 6 bases, with 15 bases left between them. The CDR3 length is 14 residues. The CDR3 region has the DNA TGCGCCAGCAGGGGCCCAGGCCGGGTTCAGCCCCAGCATTTT. Amino acid sequence: CASRGPGRVQPQHF.

The genes are TRBV5-1 and TRBJ1-5, with TRBD1 matching 8 bases. The germline V gene has CDR1 SGHRS and CDR2 YFSETQ. The CDR3 contains 14 residues. With 3 bases clipped from V and 8 bases from J, the junction kept 7 bases outside the gene matches. In DNA form, the CDR3 reads TGCGCCAGCAGCTACGGACAGGGAGGGGAGCCCCAGCATTTT. Amino acid sequence: CASSYGQGGEPQHF.

The chain carries TRBV7-9 and TRBJ1-3, with TRBD1 identical over 8 bases. This CDR3 is 15 amino acids long. Germline CDR1 is SEHNR and CDR2 is FQNEAQ (reference sequence). Trimming took 5 bases from V and 0 from J; bases not matched to a gene: 3. CDR3 region: CASSEQGGSGNTIYF. As DNA, the CDR3 is TGTGCCAGCAGCGAACAGGGGGGCTCTGGAAACACCATATATTTT.

The chain employs TRBV12-5 and TRBJ1-3; D remains unclear. This CDR3 spans 17 amino acids. Germline lookup yields CDR1 LGHNT and CDR2 FRNRAP. Trimming took off 0 bases at V and 0 bases at J, with 12 bases between the two ends. The CDR3 spells CASGLVIDGYSGNTIYF. The CDR3 bases are TGTGCTAGTGGTTTGGTCATCGACGGATACTCTGGAAACACCATATATTTT.

The CDR3 nucleotides read TGTGCCAGTAAAAAGCAGAGTGCAACTAATGAAAAACTGTTTTTT. Protein: CASKKQSATNEKLFF. The J gene is TRBJ1-4, the V gene TRBV19; no reliable D call. The germline gives CDR1 LNHDA, CDR2 SQIVND (reference sequence). Trimming shortened V by 7 bases and J by 0 bases, and 12 bases separated the two germline ends. The CDR3 has 15 amino acids.

The chain combines TRBV10-3 with TRBJ2-1; 8 bases are a match to TRBD1. Unmatched junction bases numbered 9, after V lost 3 bases and J lost 8 bases. The length of the CDR3 is 15 residues. Germline loops: CDR1 ENHRY, CDR2 SYGVKD. The CDR3 region is CAISDQMDRDDEQFF. For the CDR3, the DNA is TGTGCCATCAGTGACCAAATGGACAGGGACGATGAGCAGTTCTTC.

Of note for this clone: Other DNA sequences of this sample code for an identical CDR3. The rearrangement links TRBV9 to TRBJ1-5; no firm D call. Per the germline V gene, CDR1 is SGDLS and CDR2 is YYNGEE. CDR3 length: 14 residues. Deletions cut 0 bases from V and 3 bases from J, with 7 bases between. The CDR3 nucleotides read TGTGCCAGCAGCGTAGGGCAACTCAATCAGCCCCAGCATTTT. Its translation: CASSVGQLNQPQHF.

This chain links TRBV19 with TRBJ1-1; D remains unclear. Germline V CDR1 and CDR2: LNHDA, SQIVND (reference sequence). The V end lost 0 bases, the J end lost 1 base, and 6 bases lay between the germline ends. This CDR3 is 14 amino acids long. CDR3 in amino acids: CASSIEAGNTEAFF. CDR3 nucleotide sequence: TGTGCCAGTAGTATAGAGGCCGGGAACACTGAAGCTTTCTTT.

This chain joins TRBV7-2 and TRBJ1-1; tentatively, D is TRBD1 (5 bases). The CDR3 runs 15 residues. Germline V gene sequence: CDR1 SGHTA, CDR2 FQGNSA. Trimming cost V 5 bases and J 2 bases, with 15 bases left between them. CDR3 residues: CASSGAGRRNTEAFF. Here the CDR3 DNA reads TGTGCCAGCAGCGGGGCGGGACGCCGAAACACTGAAGCTTTCTTT.

V and J are TRBV6-6 and TRBJ2-1; 12 bases align to TRBD2. V lost 2 bases and J lost 9; bases outside the gene matches: 5. CDR1 and CDR2 (germline): MNHNY, SVGAGI (reference sequence). The CDR3 is made up of 15 amino acids. The CDR3 coding sequence is TGTGCCAGCAGTTACGGACTAGCGGGACTAAGTGAGCAGTTCTTC. This gives the protein CASSYGLAGLSEQFF.

The chain combines TRBV6-5 with TRBJ1-1; possibly TRBD1 for D (6 bases). The CDR3 loop spans 13 amino acids. Trimming removed 6 bases at V and 4 bases at J, with 12 bases between. CDR1 is MNHEY, CDR2 SVGAGI, per germline. The DNA of the CDR3 is TGTGCCAGCAGAGGGGGAGGAAGCACTGAAGCTTTCTTT. It is translated as CASRGGGSTEAFF.

V and J are TRBV7-9 and TRBJ2-7; D call uncertain. The CDR3 sequence is 11 residues long. V was pared by 5 bases and J by 3 bases, with 5 bases between. Germline CDR1 and CDR2: SEHNR and FQNEAQ (reference sequence). The CDR3 sequence is CASSRYYEQYF. CDR3 in DNA: TGTGCCAGCAGCAGGTACTACGAGCAGTACTTC.

The chain uses TRBV9 and TRBJ1-3, with no clear D. Germline loops: CDR1 SGDLS, CDR2 YYNGEE. V lost 4 bases, J lost 0 bases, and 5 bases lay in between. The CDR3 is 13 amino acids. Written as DNA, the CDR3 is TGTGCCAGCAGCCGAACCTCTGGAAACACCATATATTTT. Protein sequence: CASSRTSGNTIYF.

The rearrangement links TRBV5-4 to TRBJ2-5, with TRBD2 matching 10 bases. From germline, CDR1 is SGHNT and CDR2 YYREEE (reference sequence). V dropped 0 bases and J dropped 2; count of bases not matched to a gene: 4. This CDR3 spans 16 amino acids. The CDR3 DNA sequence: TGTGCCAGCAGCTTGGGTCTAGCGGGGGAACAAGAGACCCAGTACTTC. It is translated as CASSLGLAGEQETQYF.

The rearrangement joins TRBV6-2 or TRBV6-3 to TRBJ2-7; TRBD2 aligns across 7 bases. The CDR3 loop spans 15 amino acids. The ends lost 5 bases at V and 0 bases at J; junction bases unmatched: 7. Per the germline V gene, CDR1 is MNHEY and CDR2 is SVGEGT. CDR3: CASSPGLPSSYEQYF. CDR3 sequence (DNA): TGTGCCAGCAGTCCGGGACTACCATCCTCCTACGAGCAGTACTTC.

The sample holds one count of this clone. The chain uses TRBV9 and TRBJ2-5; D is unresolved. This CDR3 is 13 amino acids long. Trimming removed 2 bases from V and 5 bases from J, with 10 bases in between. The germline gives CDR1 SGDLS, CDR2 YYNGEE. CDR3 amino acids: CASSVGVLETQYF. The CDR3 DNA follows: TGTGCCAGCAGCGTTGGGGTGTTGGAGACCCAGTACTTC.

The V call is TRBV28, the J call TRBJ1-4, with TRBD1 matching 10 bases. Germline trimming cut 6 bases from V and 7 bases from J; bases unmatched to any gene: 5. This CDR3 comprises 14 residues. Germline V gives CDR1 MDHEN, CDR2 SYDVKM. DNA for the CDR3: TGTGCCAGCAGGGGGGGACAGGGGCCTGAAAAACTGTTTTTT. Translated: CASRGGQGPEKLFF.

The rearrangement joins TRBV28 to TRBJ1-2, with D possibly matching TRBD1 (5 bases). The CDR3 consists of 12 residues. Germline CDR1 MDHEN, CDR2 SYDVKM. Trimming took off 11 bases at V and 3 bases at J, with 13 bases between the two ends. The CDR3 nucleotides are TGTGCCCTGGGGGGTAATGACTATGGCTACACCTTC. Translation gives CALGGNDYGYTF.

J is TRBJ1-2 and V is TRBV7-6; 9 bases match TRBD1. Germline V gives CDR1 SGHVS, CDR2 FNYEAQ. This CDR3 has 15 amino acids. V was pared by 3 bases and J by 6 bases, with 8 bases of the junction left unmatched. CDR3 amino acids: CASSFTQGAVDGYTF. In DNA form, the CDR3 reads TGTGCCAGCAGCTTCACACAGGGGGCGGTCGATGGCTACACCTTC.